Listed below are T cell receptor beta chains from one sample, sequenced in a study of T-cell memory formation after mild COVID-19. A single record per CDR3 protein comes from TCRdb applying MiXCR to the 5' RACE reads. The repertoire holds 65,000 to 95,000 distinct CDR3 sequences, with around 13% as singletons. Sequencing input: PBMCs or a T cell subset sorted from them (not recorded which). The receptor set was obtained from a man younger than 35 who had mild COVID-19 (a few samples of this study predate the infection). Cell type and time point are not known. Both conserved end residues are part of each CDR3. A D gene is named only where the DNA matches it firmly. Size is stated for part of the rows, as once, few or many counts, or as a class when the clone is expanded.

TRBV4-3,TRBJ1-1,few,17,.,TGCGCCAGCAGCCAAGATCCTCGGGGGGCGAGCAACACTGAAGCTTTCTTT,CASSQDPRGASNTEAFF
TRBV29-1,TRBJ2-1,few,10,.,TGCAGCGTTGTGGCTCATGAGCAGTTCTTC,CSVVAHEQFF
TRBV3-1,TRBJ2-1,.,18,.,TGTGCCAGCAGCCAGGACCTTGGGGCACCAGGGCCATACAATGAGCAGTTCTTC,CASSQDLGAPGPYNEQFF
TRBV5-1,TRBJ2-7,.,12,.,TGCGCCAGCAGCTTGGGAGGGCAAGAGCAGTACTTC,CASSLGGQEQYF
TRBV4-3,TRBJ2-4,few,13,TRBD2,TGCGCCAGCAGCCAAGCAGGGAGGGACATTCAGTACTTC,CASSQAGRDIQYF
TRBV7-7,TRBJ2-1,.,16,.,TGTGCCAGCAGCCGAGGGGGGGGTATCTCCTACAATGAGCAGTTCTTC,CASSRGGGISYNEQFF
TRBV7-2,TRBJ1-2,few,11,.,TGTGCCAGCAGAAACAGAGGGGGCTACACCTTC,CASRNRGGYTF
TRBV7-6,TRBJ2-1,.,12,.,TGTGCCAGCGGTGGGAGTTGGGATGAGCAGTTCTTC,CASGGSWDEQFF
TRBV7-2,TRBJ1-1,few,14,.,TGTGCCAGCAGCTTAGCGGGCCTGAGCGCTGAAGCTTTCTTT,CASSLAGLSAEAFF
TRBV6-5,TRBJ2-1,many,13,.,TGTGCCAGCAGTTATAAACAGATGGGAGAGCAGTTCTTC,CASSYKQMGEQFF
TRBV12-3/TRBV12-4,TRBJ1-1,.,13,.,TGTGCCAGCAAACCTAATAAGAACACTGAAGCTTTCTTT,CASKPNKNTEAFF
TRBV30,TRBJ1-1,few,12,.,TGTGCCTACCTACCCCCGGTGACTGAAGCTTTCTTT,CAYLPPVTEAFF
TRBV7-2,TRBJ2-3,.,14,.,TGTGCCAGCAGCTGGGGTGGGGGGCAAGATACGCAGTATTTT,CASSWGGGQDTQYF
TRBV4-1,TRBJ1-2,.,14,.,TGCGCCAGCAGCCAAACCCTAGGGGCCTATGGCTACACCTTC,CASSQTLGAYGYTF
TRBV9,TRBJ1-6,many,14,.,TGTGCCAGCAGCCCTTGGGGGGCAGGATCACCCCTCCACTTT,CASSPWGAGSPLHF
TRBV29-1,TRBJ2-5,few,16,TRBD1,TGCAGCGTTGCCTCACCGGACAGGCGTAAGGGGGAGACCCAGTACTTC,CSVASPDRRKGETQYF
TRBV27,TRBJ2-7,many,13,.,TGTGCCAGCAGTCCAGGGTTAACCTACGAGCAGTACTTC,CASSPGLTYEQYF
TRBV12-3/TRBV12-4,TRBJ2-7,few,15,.,TGTGCCAGCAGTTCAGCCCAAGGACAGAACTACGAGCAGTACTTC,CASSSAQGQNYEQYF
TRBV2,TRBJ2-5,.,15,TRBD1,TGTGCCAGCAGGCAAGCCAGGGGGCTGCAAGAGACCCAGTACTTC,CASRQARGLQETQYF
TRBV7-9,TRBJ1-2,many,11,.,TGTGCCAGCAGCTTGGACTATGGCTACACCTTC,CASSLDYGYTF
TRBV6-2/TRBV6-3,TRBJ1-6,few,16,TRBD1,TGTGCCAGCAGTTACTTCGGGGGACAGGCGAATTCACCCCTCCACTTT,CASSYFGGQANSPLHF
TRBV7-9,TRBJ2-1,many,13,TRBD2,TGTGCCAGCAGCTTACGGGGGGGAGGTGAGCAGTTCTTC,CASSLRGGGEQFF
TRBV4-1,TRBJ1-6,few,15,TRBD1,TGCGCCAGCAGGCCAGGGACAGGGGAGAATTCACCCCTCCACTTT,CASRPGTGENSPLHF
TRBV19,TRBJ2-1,.,15,.,TGTGCCAGTAGTATAGTTCCAGGTGGACACAATGAGCAGTTCTTC,CASSIVPGGHNEQFF
TRBV20-1,TRBJ1-2,.,13,.,TGCAGTGGGGTTCGGGGAAATATCCATGGCTACACCTTC,CSGVRGNIHGYTF
TRBV7-2,TRBJ1-5,.,15,.,TGTGCCAGCAGCTTAGGGAAGGGTTCATATCAGCCCCAGCATTTT,CASSLGKGSYQPQHF
TRBV20-1,TRBJ2-2,few,14,.,TGCAGTGCTAGTGAGGGACGGGACACCGGGGAGCTGTTTTTT,CSASEGRDTGELFF
TRBV4-1,TRBJ2-2,.,17,.,TGCGCCAGCAGCCAAAGGGACCGAGGATACAACACCGGGGAGCTGTTTTTT,CASSQRDRGYNTGELFF
TRBV20-1,TRBJ2-5,few,11,.,TGCAGTGCTAAGGCTGGAGATACCCAGTACTTC,CSAKAGDTQYF
TRBV29-1,TRBJ2-1,.,13,TRBD1,TGCAGCGTATCAAAAGACAGGGCTGATGAGCAGTTCTTC,CSVSKDRADEQFF
TRBV4-3,TRBJ2-5,.,16,TRBD2,TGCGCCAGCAGCCCTCTCCGCGGCGGGGGATTAGAGACCCAGTACTTC,CASSPLRGGGLETQYF
TRBV12-5,TRBJ1-5,many,13,.,TGTGCTAGTGGTTTAAACGTCCATCAGCCCCAGCATTTT,CASGLNVHQPQHF
TRBV7-8,TRBJ1-2,few,15,.,TGTGCCAGCAGCTTTGGACCCCCGACTGGCTATGGCTACACCTTC,CASSFGPPTGYGYTF
TRBV7-2,TRBJ1-2,many,17,TRBD1,TGTGCCAGCAGCCAATCCCCCCGCTGGGACAGGGTGCACGGCTACACCTTC,CASSQSPRWDRVHGYTF
TRBV4-1,TRBJ2-7,few,15,TRBD1,TGCGCCAGCAGCCAAGAGGGGACAGGGGCCTACGAGCAGTACTTC,CASSQEGTGAYEQYF
TRBV4-3,TRBJ1-1,few,16,.,TGCGCCAGCAGCCAAGATGTCAGGGAGGGGGGAACTGAAGCTTTCTTT,CASSQDVREGGTEAFF
TRBV29-1,TRBJ2-3,.,9,.,TGCAGCGCGGGTGATACGCAGTATTTT,CSAGDTQYF
TRBV7-9,TRBJ1-5,.,12,.,TGTGCCAGCAGCTTAGCGCTTCAGCCCCAGCATTTT,CASSLALQPQHF
TRBV12-3/TRBV12-4,TRBJ1-1,.,14,.,TGTGCCAGCAGTTTAGCAAAACGGAAGAGGTATGCTTTCTTT,CASSLAKRKRYAFF
TRBV20-1,TRBJ1-5,few,13,TRBD1,TGCAGTGCAAAGACAGGGGCGGGTCAGCCCCAGCATTTT,CSAKTGAGQPQHF
TRBV29-1,TRBJ2-2,many,13,.,TGCAGCGTTGACCCCCCGGGCACCGGGGAGCTGTTTTTT,CSVDPPGTGELFF
TRBV4-1,TRBJ1-1,few,18,.,TGCGCCAGCAGCCCAAATGATCTCAGGGGAAGCCAGAACACTGAAGCTTTCTTT,CASSPNDLRGSQNTEAFF
TRBV12-3/TRBV12-4,TRBJ1-5,.,13,.,TGTGCCAGCAAAATTACTGGCAATCAGCACCAGCATTTT,CASKITGNQHQHF
TRBV7-2,TRBJ1-5,.,12,.,TGTGCCAGCAGCGAAGGGGGTCAGCCCCAGCATTTT,CASSEGGQPQHF
TRBV12-3/TRBV12-4,TRBJ2-7,few,14,TRBD1,TGTGCCAGCAGCACAGACAGGGGGGAGTACGAGCAGTACTTC,CASSTDRGEYEQYF
TRBV30,TRBJ2-5,.,15,.,TGTGCCTGGAGTGTATTCGCGGGTTACGGGGAGACCCAGTACTTC,CAWSVFAGYGETQYF